The clone carrying this T cell receptor (beta chain) was detected a few times. Its antigen is still unknown. A minimum of 6 micrograms of total RNA was extracted per sample. Germline values: CDR1 SGHTA, CDR2 FQGNSA. Trimming at V came to 2 bases and at J to 7 bases, leaving 9 bases not matched to a gene. CDR3 size: 16 residues. These data belong to a study of blood T cells in healthy people across ages. Study in general: About one barcoded beta molecule per two T cells came from capture by template switching. Overall study results and limits: Researchers judged that diversity estimates from one million T cells fell short of true values.

Primed by a sample-barcoded 5' primer and a J-beta primer mix, a second PCR proceeded for about 7 to 12 cycles. TCRdb itself ran the 5' RACE reads through MiXCR, one entry per CDR3 protein. The table records about 1.8 million distinct CDR3 sequences, around 48% of them present only once. This rearrangement joins TRBV7-2 to TRBJ2-7; the match to TRBD1 covers 12 bases. The origin of this receptor is a woman between 35 and 50 years old in good health. The sequenced material came from blood. The CDR3 sequence is CASSLFVGQGAREQYF. The CDR3 coding sequence is TGTGCCAGCAGCTTATTCGTGGGACAGGGGGCGAGAGAGCAGTACTTC.